This T cell receptor (beta chain) is from a study of T-cell reconstitution after alpha-beta-depleted transplantation in children. Germline values: CDR1 SQVTM, CDR2 ANQGSEA. Trimming removed 2 bases from V and 2 bases from J, with 4 bases in between. The CDR3 length is 11 residues. This clonotype has a count of ten or more. Unique molecular identifiers featured in how the TCRbeta library was prepared. TCRdb independently ran MiXCR on the PCR reads; one entry per CDR3 protein. The sample yields approximately 500,000 distinct CDR3 sequences, over 9.5% seen once. The clonotype was recovered from a child aged 2 to 15 with inherited bone marrow failure, due to receive a stem cell transplant. The J gene is TRBJ2-7, the V gene TRBV29-1; D gene uncertain. The material sequenced was PBMCs, taken before TCRalphabeta/CD19-depleted stem cell transplant. The CDR3 spells CSVETAYEQYF. The CDR3 nucleotides are TGCAGCGTTGAAACAGCCTACGAGCAGTACTTC.